This T cell receptor (beta chain) was documented in a study of cytotoxic CD8 clonotypes in ibrutinib-treated CLL. Across the study: By median about 69 months, approximately twelve had progressed and about 15 stayed remitted; responses had been 2 complete and 25 or so partial.

This CDR3 is built from 15 residues. Germline CDR1 SGDLS, CDR2 YYNGEE. With 2 bases clipped from V and 4 bases from J, the junction kept 8 bases outside the gene matches. Data came from immunoSEQ multiplex PCR; TCRdb stores just in-frame clones and leaves some out. This table has 200,000 to 250,000 clones, roughly 74% appearing once. General observations from the study: Clonality at baseline surpassed age-matched healthy donors and tracked circulating CD8+ T-cell counts. Clonality went up at the time of ibrutinib response, stayed stable in sustained remission, and later dropped back toward its baseline level at progression. Few clonotypes were public, and these shrank or held steady under treatment.

Comments on this clone: What it recognizes is unknown.

The chain joins TRBV9 to TRBJ2-7; 8 nucleotides match TRBD2. Sequences were derived from PBMCs, sampled after 24 months of ibrutinib treatment. The sequence was obtained from a human donor with chronic lymphocytic leukemia. The CDR3 DNA sequence: TGTGCCAGCAGCGTCGACGGGAGGGGGATGTACGAGCAGTACTTC. This sequence encodes CASSVDGRGMYEQYF.